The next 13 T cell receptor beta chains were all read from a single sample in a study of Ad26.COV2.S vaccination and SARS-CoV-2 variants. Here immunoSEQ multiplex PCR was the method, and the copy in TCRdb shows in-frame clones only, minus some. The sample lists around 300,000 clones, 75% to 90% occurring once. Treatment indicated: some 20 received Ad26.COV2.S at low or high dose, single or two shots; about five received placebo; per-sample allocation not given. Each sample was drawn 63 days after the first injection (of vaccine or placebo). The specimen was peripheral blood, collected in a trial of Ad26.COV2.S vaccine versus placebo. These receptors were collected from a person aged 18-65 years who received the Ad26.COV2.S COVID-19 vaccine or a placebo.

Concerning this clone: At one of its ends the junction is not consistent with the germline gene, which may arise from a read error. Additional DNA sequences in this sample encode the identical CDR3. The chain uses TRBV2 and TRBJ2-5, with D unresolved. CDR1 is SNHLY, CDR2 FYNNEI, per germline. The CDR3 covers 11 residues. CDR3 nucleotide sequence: TGTGCCAGTAGTGTAGAAGAGACCCAGTACTTC. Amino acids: CASSVEETQYF.

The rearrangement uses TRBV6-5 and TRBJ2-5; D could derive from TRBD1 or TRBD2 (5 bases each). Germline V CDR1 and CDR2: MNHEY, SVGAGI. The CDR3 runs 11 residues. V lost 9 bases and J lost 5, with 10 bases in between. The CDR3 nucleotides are TGTGCCAGTGGGTGGGGGGAGACCCAGTACTTC. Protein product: CASGWGETQYF.

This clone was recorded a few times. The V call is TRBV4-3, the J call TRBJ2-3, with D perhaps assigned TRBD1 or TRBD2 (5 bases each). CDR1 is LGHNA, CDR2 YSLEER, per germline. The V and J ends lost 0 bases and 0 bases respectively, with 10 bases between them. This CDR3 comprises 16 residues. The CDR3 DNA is TGCGCCAGCAGCCAAGACTGGGGGTCAAGCACAGATACGCAGTATTTT. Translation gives CASSQDWGSSTDTQYF.

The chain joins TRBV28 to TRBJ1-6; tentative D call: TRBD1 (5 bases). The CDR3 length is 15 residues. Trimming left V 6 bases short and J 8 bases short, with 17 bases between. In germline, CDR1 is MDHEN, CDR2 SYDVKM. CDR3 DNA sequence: TGTGCCAGCAGAGGGGCCGGCGGATTTGATTCACCCCTCCACTTT. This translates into CASRGAGGFDSPLHF.

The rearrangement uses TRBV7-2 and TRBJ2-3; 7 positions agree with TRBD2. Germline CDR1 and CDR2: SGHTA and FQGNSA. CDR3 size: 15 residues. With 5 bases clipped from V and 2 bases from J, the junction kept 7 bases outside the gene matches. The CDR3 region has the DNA TGTGCCAGCAGCCCTAGAGGGACTACCACAGATACGCAGTATTTT. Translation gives CASSPRGTTTDTQYF.

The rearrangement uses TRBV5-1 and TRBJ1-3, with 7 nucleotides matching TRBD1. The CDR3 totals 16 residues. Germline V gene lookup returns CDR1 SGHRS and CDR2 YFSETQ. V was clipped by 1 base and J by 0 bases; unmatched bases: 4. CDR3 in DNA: TGCGCCAGCAGCTTGACAGGGGACAACTCTGGAAACACCATATATTTT. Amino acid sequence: CASSLTGDNSGNTIYF.

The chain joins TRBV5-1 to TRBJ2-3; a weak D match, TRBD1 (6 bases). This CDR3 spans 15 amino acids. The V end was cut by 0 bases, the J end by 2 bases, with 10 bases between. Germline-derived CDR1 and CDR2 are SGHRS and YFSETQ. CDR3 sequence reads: CASSLEAGDTDTQYF. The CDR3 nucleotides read TGCGCCAGCAGCTTGGAGGCAGGGGACACAGATACGCAGTATTTT.

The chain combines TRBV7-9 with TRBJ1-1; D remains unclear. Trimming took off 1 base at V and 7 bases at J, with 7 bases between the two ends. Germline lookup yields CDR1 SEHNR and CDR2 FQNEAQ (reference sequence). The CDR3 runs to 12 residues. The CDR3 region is CASSLEGVEAFF. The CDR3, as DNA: TGTGCCAGCAGCTTAGAGGGAGTTGAAGCTTTCTTT. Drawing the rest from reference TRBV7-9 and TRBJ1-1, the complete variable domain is DTGVSQNPRHKITKRGQNVTFRCDPISEHNRLYWYRQTLGQGPEFLTYFQNEAQLEKSRLLSDRFSAERPKGSFSTLEIQRTEQGDSAMYLCASSLEGVEAFFGQGTRLTVV.

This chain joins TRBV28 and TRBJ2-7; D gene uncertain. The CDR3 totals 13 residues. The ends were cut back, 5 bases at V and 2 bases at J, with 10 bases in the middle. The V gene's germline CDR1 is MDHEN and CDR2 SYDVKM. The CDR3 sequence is CASSLSGTYEQYF. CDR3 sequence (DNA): TGTGCCAGCAGTCTCAGTGGGACCTACGAGCAGTACTTC.

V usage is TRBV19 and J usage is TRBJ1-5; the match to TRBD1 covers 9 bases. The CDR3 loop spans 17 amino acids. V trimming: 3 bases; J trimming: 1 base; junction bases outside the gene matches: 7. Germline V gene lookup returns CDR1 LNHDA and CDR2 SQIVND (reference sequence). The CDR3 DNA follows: TGTGCCAGTAGTATTTGGGGGACAGGGTTGAGCAATCAGCCCCAGCATTTT. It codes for CASSIWGTGLSNQPQHF.

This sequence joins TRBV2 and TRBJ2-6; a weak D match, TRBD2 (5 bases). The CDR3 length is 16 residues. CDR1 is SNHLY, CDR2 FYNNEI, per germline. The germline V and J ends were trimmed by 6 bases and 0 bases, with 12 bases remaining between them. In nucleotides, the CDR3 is TGTGCCAGCAGAGGAGGACGGGCCTCTGGGGCCAACGTCCTGACTTTC. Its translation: CASRGGRASGANVLTF. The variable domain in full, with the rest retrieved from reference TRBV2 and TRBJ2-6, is EPEVTQTPSHQVTQMGQEVILRCVPISNHLYFYWYRQILGQKVEFLVSFYNNEISEKSEIFDDQFSVERPDGSNFTLKIRSTKLEDSAMYFCASRGGRASGANVLTFGAGSRLTVL.

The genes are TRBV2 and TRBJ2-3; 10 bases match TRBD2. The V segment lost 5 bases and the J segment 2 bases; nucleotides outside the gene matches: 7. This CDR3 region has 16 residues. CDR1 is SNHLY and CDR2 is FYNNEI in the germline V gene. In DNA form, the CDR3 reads TGTGCCAGCAGTCCCCTAAGCGGGAGGGCCACAGATACGCAGTATTTT. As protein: CASSPLSGRATDTQYF. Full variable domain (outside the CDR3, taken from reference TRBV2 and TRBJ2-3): EPEVTQTPSHQVTQMGQEVILRCVPISNHLYFYWYRQILGQKVEFLVSFYNNEISEKSEIFDDQFSVERPDGSNFTLKIRSTKLEDSAMYFCASSPLSGRATDTQYFGPGTRLTVL.

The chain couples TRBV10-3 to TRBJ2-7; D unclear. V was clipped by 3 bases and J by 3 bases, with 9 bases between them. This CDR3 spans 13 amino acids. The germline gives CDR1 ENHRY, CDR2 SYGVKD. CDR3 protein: CAISDRFGYEQYF. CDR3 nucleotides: TGTGCCATCAGTGACAGGTTTGGCTACGAGCAGTACTTC.